This record looks at one T cell receptor beta chain sequence and its context. Its antigen is still unknown. Unmatched junction bases numbered 12, after V lost 6 bases and J lost 8 bases. The germline CDR1 and CDR2 sequences are MNHNY and SVGAGI (reference sequence). The CDR3 contains 15 residues. This entry is derived from a study of T-cell memory formation after mild COVID-19. The overall study: TCR clusters mostly belonged to single donors.

Via MiXCR, TCRdb re-called the 5' RACE reads, giving one row per CDR3 protein. The sample shows about 160,000 distinct CDR3 sequences, about 28% of them seen only once. Study-wide results and caveats: Clones that contracted from day 15 to 85 were balanced CD4/CD8, while later expanders leaned CD4+.

The sequencing sample was made of PBMCs or a T cell subset sorted from them (not recorded which). This sequence joins TRBV6-6 and TRBJ1-4, with 7 bases aligning to TRBD1. The receptor was derived from an adult woman who had mild COVID-19 (a few samples of this study predate the infection). Cell type and time point are not known. CDR3 sequence reads: CASSHGDSPGEKLFF. CDR3 in DNA: TGTGCCAGCAGCCACGGGGACAGTCCCGGAGAAAAACTGTTTTTT.